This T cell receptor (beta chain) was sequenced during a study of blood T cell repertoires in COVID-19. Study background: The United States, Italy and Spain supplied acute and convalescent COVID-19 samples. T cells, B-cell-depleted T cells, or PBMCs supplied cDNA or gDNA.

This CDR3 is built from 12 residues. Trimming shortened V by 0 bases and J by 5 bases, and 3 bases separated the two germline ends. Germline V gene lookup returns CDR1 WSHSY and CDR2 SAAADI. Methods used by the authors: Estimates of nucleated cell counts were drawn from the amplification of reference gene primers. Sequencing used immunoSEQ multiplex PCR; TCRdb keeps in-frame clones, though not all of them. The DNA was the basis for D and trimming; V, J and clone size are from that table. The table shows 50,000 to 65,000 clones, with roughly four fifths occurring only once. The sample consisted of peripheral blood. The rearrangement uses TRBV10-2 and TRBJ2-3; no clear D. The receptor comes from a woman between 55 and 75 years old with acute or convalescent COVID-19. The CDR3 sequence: CASSESRDTQYF. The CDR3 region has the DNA TGCGCCAGCAGTGAGTCGCGAGATACGCAGTATTTT.